Described below is a single T cell receptor beta chain sequence and its context. The target antigen is unknown. CDR1 and CDR2 (germline): DFQATT, SNEGSKA (reference sequence). Trimming took off 3 bases at V and 7 bases at J, with 6 bases between the two ends. The CDR3 consists of 11 residues. One entry per CDR3 protein results from TCRdb running MiXCR on the 5' RACE reads. The sample shows around 53,000 distinct CDR3 sequences, 12% of them seen only once. The record originates from a study of T-cell memory formation after mild COVID-19. Study-level points and caveats: Day 15 to 85 contractors were CD4/CD8 balanced; later expanders leaned CD4+.

The chain employs TRBV20-1 and TRBJ2-2; no clear D gene. The sample taken for sequencing was PBMCs or a T cell subset sorted from them (not recorded which). This TCR derives from a man aged 18 to 29 who had mild COVID-19 (a few samples of this study predate the infection). Cell type and time point are not known. The CDR3 is CSARGIGELFF. The CDR3 nucleotides read TGCAGTGCTAGGGGGATCGGGGAGCTGTTTTTT.